This T cell receptor beta chain was recovered during a study of T cell responses to AZD1222 COVID-19 vaccine. Germline CDR1 reads MDHEN; CDR2 reads SYDVKM. The CDR3 totals 15 residues. V gave up 5 bases and J gave up 3 bases, with 13 bases separating them. Some clones are missing from TCRdb's copy, which holds only in-frame ones; the method was immunoSEQ multiplex PCR. The sample has just over 150,000 clones; 75% to 95% are singletons. The material sequenced was peripheral blood, taken on day 0 of AZD1222 vaccination. The chain employs TRBV28 and TRBJ1-4; D is possibly TRBD1 (5 bases). The TCR was taken from an adult in good health. This CDR3 reads CASSARDPANEKLFF. The CDR3 nucleotides are TGTGCCAGCAGTGCCAGGGATCCGGCTAATGAAAAACTGTTTTTT. The variable domain in full, with the rest retrieved from reference TRBV28 and TRBJ1-4, is DVKVTQSSRYLVKRTGEKVFLECVQDMDHENMFWYRQDPGLGLRLIYFSYDVKMKEKGDIPEGYSVSREKKERFSLILESASTNQTSMYLCASSARDPANEKLFFGSGTQLSVL.